A single T cell receptor (beta chain) is shown here with its context. Its specificity is not known. A multiplex PCR was run with 60 Vbeta primers and 13 Jbeta primers. TCRdb's copy holds only in-frame clones and misses some; the assay was immunoSEQ multiplex PCR. The table for this sample gives 200,000 to 250,000 clones. Likely unrecorded immune exposures existed in these nominally healthy donors. Germline values: CDR1 MGHRA, CDR2 YSYEKL. V lost 5 bases and J lost 7, with 15 bases in between. The CDR3 runs to 14 residues. This sample is drawn from a study of cytomegalovirus exposure and HLA in healthy donors. General study results and limits: HLA alleles were associated with roughly 17,000 TCR beta sequences in a later analysis at 0.05 false discovery rate. Later analysis associated a missense DCLRE1C variant with TCR beta V- and J-gene trimming.

The chain carries TRBV4-1 and TRBJ1-5, with D possibly TRBD1 on 6 matching bases. What was sequenced was PBMCs. This receptor was obtained from a young woman in good health and CMV-seropositive. The CDR3 sequence is CASSSNREGQPQHF. The CDR3 coding sequence is TGCGCCAGCAGCTCAAACAGGGAAGGACAGCCCCAGCATTTT.